This T cell receptor beta chain was captured by sequencing in a study of T cell responses to AZD1222 COVID-19 vaccine. Here immunoSEQ multiplex PCR was the method, and the copy in TCRdb shows in-frame clones only, minus some. This sample has 200,000 to 250,000 clones; about 95% occur once, and the top ten carry over 1.5%. Study conclusions and caveats: Repertoires were obtained solely post-peak T cell response. Most donors were white British and more were female, and clonal diversity was possibly underestimated. Only six people who got AZD1222 tested seropositive at baseline. Targeting of unmutated variant regions was reportedly seen in nearly half of spike-specific TCRs.

V shed 4 bases, J shed 7 bases, and the junction held 1 base outside the gene matches. Germline CDR1 reads SGHTA; CDR2 reads FQGNSA. The CDR3 covers 14 residues. Note on this clone: Its antigen is as yet unknown.

This specimen was peripheral blood, taken 28 days after the second dose of the MenACWY control vaccine. The rearrangement joins TRBV7-2 to TRBJ1-6; 10 bases are shared with TRBD1. This receptor was identified in an adult who received the MenACWY meningococcal vaccine as a control. For the CDR3, the DNA is TGTGCCAGCAGCTGGGGACAGGGGAATTCACCCCTCCACTTT. Amino acid sequence: CASSWGQGNSPLHF.